This passage covers 5 T cell receptor beta chains from one sample sequenced in a study of T-cell reconstitution after alpha-beta-depleted transplantation in children. Unique molecular identifiers tagged the TCRbeta library. In TCRdb, the PCR reads were re-called with MiXCR into one record per CDR3 protein. This sample has over 400,000 distinct CDR3 sequences, with approximately 12% found just once. The material sequenced was PBMCs from the stem cell graft donor, taken from the stem cell graft. These receptor sequences come from a human donor who donated a stem cell graft to a child with combined immunodeficiency.

The rearrangement uses TRBV5-5 and TRBJ2-3, with no clear D. V dropped 2 bases and J dropped 0 bases, with 13 bases sitting between them. CDR1 SGHKS and CDR2 YYEKEE come from the germline V gene (reference sequence). The CDR3 has 16 amino acids. The CDR3 DNA reads as TGTGCCAGCAGCTTTACTGCCCCGACTAGCACAGATACGCAGTATTTT. It specifies CASSFTAPTSTDTQYF.

This clonotype was counted only a few times. The V gene is TRBV11-3, the J gene TRBJ1-1; the D gene is possibly TRBD1 (6 bases). The length of the CDR3 is 13 residues. Trimming took off 7 bases at V and 4 bases at J, with 13 bases between the two ends. The germline V gene encodes CDR1 SGHNT and CDR2 YENEEA. Here the CDR3 reads CASKQGSSTEAFF. The CDR3 nucleotides read TGTGCCAGCAAACAGGGATCCTCCACTGAAGCTTTCTTT.

This clonotype has just a few counts. The V and J genes are TRBV20-1 and TRBJ1-1; the match to TRBD1 covers 7 bases. The CDR3 is made up of 13 amino acids. The ends lost 4 bases at V and 11 bases at J; junction bases unmatched: 13. Germline CDR1 reads DFQATT; CDR2 reads SNEGSKA (reference sequence). For the CDR3, the DNA is TGCAGTGCTAACTCCGGACAGGACGCGGAGGCTTTCTTT. Protein: CSANSGQDAEAFF.

This clonotype was counted ten times or more. CDR3 region: CSVEGAGDIQYF. The CDR3 nucleotides read TGCAGTGTTGAGGGGGCCGGGGACATTCAGTACTTC. The rearrangement uses TRBV20-1 and TRBJ2-4, with 7 bases matching TRBD1. V dropped 7 bases and J dropped 8; count of bases not matched to a gene: 8. The CDR3 is 12 residues long. Germline V gives CDR1 DFQATT, CDR2 SNEGSKA (reference sequence).

This clonotype was detected once. The V call is TRBV10-3, the J call TRBJ2-1; possibly TRBD1 for D (6 bases). The length of the CDR3 is 14 residues. Per the germline V gene, CDR1 is ENHRY and CDR2 is SYGVKD. With 0 bases removed from V and 9 bases from J, the gap between germline ends came to 12 bases. The CDR3 nucleotides are TGTGCCATCAGTGAGTCTTTGACAGGCACTGAGCAGTTCTTC. It translates to CAISESLTGTEQFF.